The TCR beta chain under discussion was sequenced for a study of control samples from healthy donors and cancer patients. Sequencing used immunoSEQ multiplex PCR; TCRdb keeps in-frame clones, though not all of them. The sample contains just under 100,000 clones, over 85% of which appear only once. CDR1 SGDLS and CDR2 YYNGEE come from the germline V gene. The trim removed 0 bases at V and 6 bases at J, leaving 6 bases unmatched. There are 17 residues in the CDR3. This receptor was taken from a young man in good health. The sequenced material came from blood. The chain combines TRBV9 with TRBJ2-2; the match to TRBD2 covers 12 bases. CDR3 protein: CASSVGHLAGGAGELFF. The CDR3 coding sequence is TGTGCCAGCAGCGTAGGGCATCTAGCGGGAGGGGCCGGGGAGCTGTTTTTT.